Described below is a single T cell receptor beta chain sequence and its context. Its antigen remains unidentified. The length of the CDR3 is 15 residues. The V end lost 6 bases, the J end lost 3 bases, and 15 bases lay between the germline ends. Germline values: CDR1 ENHRY, CDR2 SYGVKD. The record originates from a study of cytomegalovirus exposure and HLA in healthy donors. Overall study findings and caveats: It was reportedly the case that the classifier diagnosed cytomegalovirus status with high specificity and sensitivity. Compared with the approximately 700-donor mean, an Asian-associated ancestry cluster reportedly had fewer N-insertions, according to a later analysis.

Primers for the PCR totalled 60 Vbeta and 13 Jbeta. Authors' analysis steps: In a later analysis, some 80 million unique TCR beta chains included roughly 11 million shared by two or more donors. Method: immunoSEQ multiplex PCR; TCRdb's copy keeps in-frame clones and lacks some. For V, J and clone size, that table is used; D and trimming come from the DNA. The table records tens of thousands of clones, less than 75% of them present only once. This receptor was identified in a man aged 30-40 years in good health and CMV-seropositive. The chain recombines TRBV10-3 with TRBJ1-5, with a possible D match to TRBD1 (6 bases). The source material was PBMCs. The DNA of the CDR3 is TGTGCCATCAGCCCCGGGGGGGGCCCCAATCAGCCCCAGCATTTT. Its translation: CAISPGGGPNQPQHF.